Shown below are 10 T cell receptor beta chains from a single sample sequenced in a study of blood T cell repertoires in COVID-19. TCRdb's table, derived via immunoSEQ multiplex PCR, lists solely in-frame clones and lacks some. The data contain fewer than 600,000 clones, roughly nine tenths of them singletons. Sequencing was performed on peripheral blood. These receptors came from a man between 18 and 29 years old with COVID-19, enrolled during active disease.

The J gene is TRBJ2-7, the V gene TRBV2; possibly TRBD2 for D (6 bases). Germline V gene lookup returns CDR1 SNHLY and CDR2 FYNNEI. The CDR3 is 16 residues long. Deletions cut 8 bases from V and 1 base from J, with 21 bases between. CDR3 protein: CASPPGEDGVSYEQYF. CDR3 sequence (DNA): TGTGCCAGCCCCCCCGGGGAGGACGGGGTTTCCTACGAGCAGTACTTC.

There are a few counts of this clone. The chain has TRBV7-2 and TRBJ2-1; 7 bases match TRBD1. There are 12 residues in the CDR3. From germline, CDR1 is SGHTA and CDR2 FQGNSA. Trimming cost V 5 bases and J 10 bases; bases outside gene matches: 5. The CDR3 bases are TGTGCCAGCAGCCAACACAGGGGAGAGCAGTTCTTC. Translating it yields CASSQHRGEQFF.

The chain is built from TRBV5-1 and TRBJ2-7, with D perhaps matching TRBD1 (5 bases). Germline V gene data show CDR1 as SGHRS and CDR2 as YFSETQ. V dropped 1 base and J dropped 4 bases, with 9 bases sitting between them. This CDR3 has 13 amino acids. CDR3 in DNA: TGCGCCAGCAGCTTGCAGGGTTATTACGAGCAGTACTTC. As protein: CASSLQGYYEQYF. Looking up the rest from reference TRBV5-1 and TRBJ2-7 gives the full variable domain: KAGVTQTPRYLIKTRGQQVTLSCSPISGHRSVSWYQQTPGQGLQFLFEYFSETQRNKGNFPGRFSGRQFSNSRSEMNVSTLELGDSALYLCASSLQGYYEQYFGPGTRLTVT.

J is TRBJ1-1 and V is TRBV2, with D maybe TRBD1 (5 bases). Germline-derived CDR1 and CDR2 are SNHLY and FYNNEI. The CDR3 totals 14 residues. V lost 1 base, J lost 1 base, and 7 bases lay in between. In DNA, the CDR3 is TGTGCCAGCAGTGAAGACGGGGGGAACACTGAAGCTTTCTTT. Amino acid sequence: CASSEDGGNTEAFF. The full variable domain, completed using reference TRBV2 and TRBJ1-1, is EPEVTQTPSHQVTQMGQEVILRCVPISNHLYFYWYRQILGQKVEFLVSFYNNEISEKSEIFDDQFSVERPDGSNFTLKIRSTKLEDSAMYFCASSEDGGNTEAFFGQGTRLTVV.

This chain connects TRBV7-2 to TRBJ2-5, with 12 bases identical to TRBD2. This CDR3 has 18 residues. The J segment lost 0 bases and the V segment lost 5 bases, leaving 10 bases of the junction unmatched. CDR1 is SGHTA, CDR2 FQGNSA, per germline. CDR3 nucleotide sequence: TGTGCCAGCAGCCCACAGGCTAGCGGGGGGGTGTACCAAGAGACCCAGTACTTC. It encodes CASSPQASGGVYQETQYF.

This chain connects TRBV19 to TRBJ2-1; 12 bases align to TRBD1. The CDR3 spans 14 residues. The V gene's germline CDR1 is LNHDA and CDR2 SQIVND (reference sequence). The J segment lost 8 bases and the V segment lost 6 bases, leaving 5 bases of the junction unmatched. CDR3 loop: CASRPGQGAHEQFF. For the CDR3, the DNA is TGTGCCAGTAGACCGGGACAGGGGGCCCATGAGCAGTTCTTC. Complete variable domain (other parts from reference TRBV19 and TRBJ2-1): DGGITQSPKYLFRKEGQNVTLSCEQNLNHDAMYWYRQDPGQGLRLIYYSQIVNDFQKGDIAEGYSVSREKKESFPLTVTSAQKNPTAFYLCASRPGQGAHEQFFGPGTRLTVL.

The chain's CDR3 is CASSPRAGQSVNQPQHF. CDR3 sequence (DNA): TGTGCCAGTAGTCCCCGCGCGGGACAGAGTGTGAATCAGCCCCAGCATTTT. The chain combines TRBV19 with TRBJ1-5; TRBD1 aligns across 7 bases. CDR1 and CDR2 from the germline V gene are LNHDA and SQIVND (reference sequence). The length of the CDR3 is 17 residues. The V segment lost 5 bases and the J segment 4 bases; nucleotides outside the gene matches: 14.

This rearrangement joins TRBV10-1 to TRBJ2-5, with 11 bases aligning to TRBD2. V trimming: 6 bases; J trimming: 3 bases; junction bases outside the gene matches: 6. This CDR3 has 15 amino acids. Looked up from germline, CDR1 is WNHNN and CDR2 is SYGVQD (reference sequence). The CDR3 DNA reads as TGCGCCAGCAGCGCCGGGACTAGCGGCAAAGAGACCCAGTACTTC. It specifies CASSAGTSGKETQYF.

The V and J genes are TRBV6-5 and TRBJ2-2; D possibly corresponds to TRBD1 (5 bases). Germline assignment: CDR1 MNHEY and CDR2 SVGAGI. Trimming took off 7 bases at V and 2 bases at J, with 14 bases between the two ends. The CDR3 has 15 amino acids. The CDR3 coding sequence is TGTGCCAGCAACCCAAGGGGCCGCAACACCGGGGAGCTGTTTTTT. Its protein product is CASNPRGRNTGELFF.

The rearrangement joins TRBV28 to TRBJ2-3; 9 bases map to TRBD2. Germline assignment: CDR1 MDHEN and CDR2 SYDVKM. The CDR3 spans 16 residues. Germline trimming cut 8 bases from V and 6 bases from J; bases unmatched to any gene: 15. CDR3 sequence reads: CASLVAGGAPRDTQYF. CDR3 sequence (DNA): TGTGCCAGCCTTGTCGCGGGGGGGGCCCCGAGGGATACGCAGTATTTT.